This section outlines one T cell receptor (beta chain) sequence together with its context. The data were taken from a study of blood T cell repertoires in COVID-19. Germline V gene lookup returns CDR1 DFQATT and CDR2 SNEGSKA (reference sequence). V lost 3 bases and J 8 bases, leaving 7 bases between the germline ends. The CDR3 loop spans 10 amino acids. The repertoire was sequenced with immunoSEQ multiplex PCR; TCRdb's copy has only in-frame clones and lacks some. The sample consists of 20,000 to 25,000 clones, 65% to 80% of them appearing once. The chain is built from TRBV20-1 and TRBJ1-1, with D unclear. The sample taken for sequencing was peripheral blood. This receptor was identified in a human donor in a cohort sampled during active or convalescent COVID-19. CDR3 sequence: CSASPREAFF. In DNA form, the CDR3 reads TGCAGTGCTAGCCCCAGGGAAGCTTTCTTT.